The rows below give T cell receptor beta chains drawn from one sample of a study of persistence of HIV-infected CD4 T cells. These receptors have no identified antigens. Assay: immunoSEQ multiplex PCR; the TCRdb copy retains only in-frame clones and omits some. The sample gives tens of thousands of clones, approximately 75% of which show up once; 1.5% to 2% is in the top ten. Sequenced material: CD4+ T cells sorted from PBMCs after approximately 19-hour stimulation, taken from a patient who received antiretroviral therapy. These receptors came from an adult man with HIV who was CMV-seropositive. Each CDR3 is given with its conserved first and last residue. The order of the fields is clone size, V gene, J gene, D gene, CDR3 DNA, CDR3 protein. D genes are given only for firm matches. Only part of the rows carry a size: once, few, many, or a class if the clone is expanded.

>few|TRBV5-1|TRBJ2-7|.
TGCGCCAGCAGCCTGGCGCAGGGCTCCTACGAGCAGTACTTC
CASSLAQGSYEQYF
>.|TRBV5-1|TRBJ2-3|TRBD1
TGCGCCAGCAGCTTGGGACAGGGGTGGACAGATACGCAGTATTTT
CASSLGQGWTDTQYF
>few|TRBV28|TRBJ2-7|.
TGTGCCAGCAGTTTACGGTACGAGCAGTACTTC
CASSLRYEQYF
>few|TRBV19|TRBJ2-2|.
TGTGCCAGTAGTATTGGGACCACCGGGGAGCTGTTTTTT
CASSIGTTGELFF
>few|TRBV5-5|TRBJ2-3|TRBD2
TGTGCCAGCAGCCCTGGGACTAGCGGGGGGGCTGTTGGAACAGATACGCAGTATTTT
CASSPGTSGGAVGTDTQYF
>.|TRBV6-1|TRBJ1-2|.
TGTGCCAGCAGTGAAGTAGGCCATTATGGCTACACCTTC
CASSEVGHYGYTF
>.|TRBV28|TRBJ2-7|TRBD1
TGTGCCAGCAGTTTAGGGGGGACAGGGGGCTACGAGCAGTACTTC
CASSLGGTGGYEQYF
>once|TRBV29-1|TRBJ1-4|.
TGCAGCGTTGAGGAGGGGTGGAAACTGTTTTTT
CSVEEGWKLFF
>.|TRBV19|TRBJ2-2|TRBD2
TGTGCCAGTAGTATCCGCGGGGGGACGAACACCGGGGAGCTGTTTTTT
CASSIRGGTNTGELFF
>.|TRBV5-1|TRBJ2-3|.
TGCGCCAGCAGCTCCAGTGTAGTGAGGGATACGCAGTATTTT
CASSSSVVRDTQYF
>few|TRBV6-6|TRBJ1-1|.
TGTGCCAGCAGTCACCCGGGTGTGAACACTGAAGCTTTCTTT
CASSHPGVNTEAFF
>once|TRBV4-1|TRBJ1-6|.
TGCGCCAGCAGCCAAGACCGGACGAATAATAATTCACCCCTCCACTTT
CASSQDRTNNNSPLHF
>few|TRBV7-9|TRBJ1-4|.
TGTGCCAGCACCTTGGGCTCAACTAATGAAAAACTGTTTTTT
CASTLGSTNEKLFF
>.|TRBV19|TRBJ1-2|.
TGTGCCAGTACCGGGATCTCGGAGAACTATGGCTACACCTTC
CASTGISENYGYTF
>.|TRBV5-1|TRBJ2-1|.
TGCGCCAGCAAAGGGTTGGACGGTACCTCCTACAATGAGCAGTTCTTC
CASKGLDGTSYNEQFF
>.|TRBV4-1|TRBJ2-2|.
TGCGCCAGCAGCCCCCATGACGCGAACACCGGGGAGCTGTTTTTT
CASSPHDANTGELFF
>.|TRBV9|TRBJ2-3|TRBD1
TGTGCCAGCAGCACGCGCCCTAACGGACAGGGCACAGATACGCAGTATTTT
CASSTRPNGQGTDTQYF
>.|TRBV5-5|TRBJ1-2|.
TGTGCCAGCAGTTCAGGGCCAGCTTCTAACTATGGCTACACCTTC
CASSSGPASNYGYTF
>.|TRBV29-1|TRBJ2-7|.
TGCAGCGTTCAATCCGGGTACGAGCAGTACTTC
CSVQSGYEQYF
>.|TRBV4-1|TRBJ2-7|TRBD2
TGCGCCAGCAGCCCTGGACTAGCGGTTCCCTACGAGCAGTACTTC
CASSPGLAVPYEQYF
>few|TRBV2|TRBJ2-1|.
TGTGCCAGCAGTGCACAGTACAATGAGCAGTTCTTC
CASSAQYNEQFF
>.|TRBV6-5|TRBJ2-2|.
TGTGCCAGCAGGCCACAGGAGAACACCGGGGAGCTGTTTTTT
CASRPQENTGELFF
>few|TRBV4-1|TRBJ2-7|.
TGCGCCAGCAGCCGCGAGGGGAGGAACTACGAGCAGTACTTC
CASSREGRNYEQYF
>.|TRBV19|TRBJ1-2|TRBD1
TGTGCCAGCCTCCCCGGGGACAGGGGGTTCGGCTACACCTTC
CASLPGDRGFGYTF
>few|TRBV24-1|TRBJ2-2|.
TGTGCCACCAGTGACCCCAATCCCGGGGAGCTGTTTTTT
CATSDPNPGELFF
>.|TRBV6-5|TRBJ1-3|TRBD1
TGTGCCAGCAGTTCCACAGGGGTTGGAAACACCATATATTTT
CASSSTGVGNTIYF
>.|TRBV19|TRBJ2-3|.
TGTGCCAGTAGTCGCCTTGCAGGTAAAGATACGCAGTATTTT
CASSRLAGKDTQYF
>.|TRBV10-3|TRBJ2-3|.
TGTGCCATCAGTGAAAGAGATACGCAGTATTTT
CAISERDTQYF
>.|TRBV29-1|TRBJ1-2|.
TGCGGTCTACAGGGCTCCAACTATGGCTACACCTTC
CGLQGSNYGYTF
>.|TRBV19|TRBJ1-5|TRBD1
TGTGCCAGTAACCGGGGACAGGTCAATCAGCCCCAGCATTTT
CASNRGQVNQPQHF
>.|TRBV14|TRBJ1-6|.
TGTGCCAGCAGCCAAGGAGGAAGGGGTTCACCCCTCCACTTT
CASSQGGRGSPLHF
>.|TRBV29-1|TRBJ2-7|.
TGCAGCGTCCGGGACACCTACGAGCAGTACTTC
CSVRDTYEQYF